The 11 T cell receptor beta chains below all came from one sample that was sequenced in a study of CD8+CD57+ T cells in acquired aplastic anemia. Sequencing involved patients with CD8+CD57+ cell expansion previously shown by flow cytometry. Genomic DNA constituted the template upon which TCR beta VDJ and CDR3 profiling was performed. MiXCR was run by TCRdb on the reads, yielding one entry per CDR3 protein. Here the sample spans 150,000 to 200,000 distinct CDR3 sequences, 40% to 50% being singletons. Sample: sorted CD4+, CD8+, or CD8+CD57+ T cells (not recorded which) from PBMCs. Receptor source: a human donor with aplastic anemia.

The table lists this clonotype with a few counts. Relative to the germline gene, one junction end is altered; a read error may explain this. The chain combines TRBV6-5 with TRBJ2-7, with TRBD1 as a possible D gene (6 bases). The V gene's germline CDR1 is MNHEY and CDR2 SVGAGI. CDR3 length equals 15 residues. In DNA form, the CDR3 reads TGTGCCAGCAGTTACTCAACAGGGCAAGTCTACGGGCAGTACTTC. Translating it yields CASSYSTGQVYGQYF.

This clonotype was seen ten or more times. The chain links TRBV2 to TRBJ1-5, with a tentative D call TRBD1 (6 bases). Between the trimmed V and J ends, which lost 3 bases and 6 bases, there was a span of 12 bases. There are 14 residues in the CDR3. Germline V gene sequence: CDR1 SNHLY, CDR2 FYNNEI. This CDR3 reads CASSDEGGGQPQHF. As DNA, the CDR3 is TGTGCCAGCAGTGATGAAGGGGGGGGTCAGCCCCAGCATTTT.

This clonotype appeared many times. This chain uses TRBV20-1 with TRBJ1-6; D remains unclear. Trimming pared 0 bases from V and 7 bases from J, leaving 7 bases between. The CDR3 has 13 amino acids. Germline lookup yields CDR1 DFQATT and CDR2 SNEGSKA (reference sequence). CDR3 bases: TGCAGTGCTAGAGACCGACCGAATTCACCCCTCCACTTT. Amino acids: CSARDRPNSPLHF.

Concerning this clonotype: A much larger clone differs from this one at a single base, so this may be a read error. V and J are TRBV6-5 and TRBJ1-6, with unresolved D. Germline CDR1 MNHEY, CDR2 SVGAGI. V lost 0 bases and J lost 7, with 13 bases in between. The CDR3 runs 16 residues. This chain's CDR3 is CASSYSTPLGNSPLHF. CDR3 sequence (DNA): TGTGCCAGCAGTTACTCGACTCCTCTAGGGAATTCACCCCTCCACTTT.

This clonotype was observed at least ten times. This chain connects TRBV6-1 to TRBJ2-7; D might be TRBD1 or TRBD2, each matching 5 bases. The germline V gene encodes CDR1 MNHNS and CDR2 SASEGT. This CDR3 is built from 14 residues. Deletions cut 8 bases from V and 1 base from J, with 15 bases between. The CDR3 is CASLGTEISYEQYF. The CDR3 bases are TGTGCCAGCCTTGGGACGGAAATTTCCTACGAGCAGTACTTC.

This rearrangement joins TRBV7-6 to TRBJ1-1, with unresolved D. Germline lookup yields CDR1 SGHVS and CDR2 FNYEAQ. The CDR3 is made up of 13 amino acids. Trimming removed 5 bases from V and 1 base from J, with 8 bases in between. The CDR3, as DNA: TGTGCCAGCAGCACCTACAGGAACACTGAAGCTTTCTTT. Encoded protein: CASSTYRNTEAFF.

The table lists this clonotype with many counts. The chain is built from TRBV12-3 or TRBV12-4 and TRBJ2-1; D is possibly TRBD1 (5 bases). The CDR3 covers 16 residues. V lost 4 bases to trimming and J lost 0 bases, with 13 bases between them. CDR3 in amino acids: CASSWGVISSYNEQFF. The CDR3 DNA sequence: TGTGCCAGCAGTTGGGGCGTTATCAGCTCCTACAATGAGCAGTTCTTC.

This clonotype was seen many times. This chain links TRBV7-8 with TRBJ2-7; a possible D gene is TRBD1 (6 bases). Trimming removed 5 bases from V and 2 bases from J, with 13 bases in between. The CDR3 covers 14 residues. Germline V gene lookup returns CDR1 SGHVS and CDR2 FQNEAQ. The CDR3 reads CASSLLGAPYEQYF. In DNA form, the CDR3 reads TGTGCCAGCAGCCTCCTGGGGGCCCCCTACGAGCAGTACTTC.

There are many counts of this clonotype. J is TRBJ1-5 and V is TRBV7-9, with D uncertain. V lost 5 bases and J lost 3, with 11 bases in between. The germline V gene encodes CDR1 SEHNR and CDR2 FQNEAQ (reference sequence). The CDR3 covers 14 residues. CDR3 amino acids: CASSDVDPNQPQHF. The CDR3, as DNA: TGTGCCAGCAGCGACGTGGATCCCAATCAGCCCCAGCATTTT.

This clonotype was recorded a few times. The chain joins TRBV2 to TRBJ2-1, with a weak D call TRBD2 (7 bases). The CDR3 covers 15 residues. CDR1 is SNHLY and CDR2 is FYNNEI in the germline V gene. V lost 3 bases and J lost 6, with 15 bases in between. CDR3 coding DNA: TGTGCCAGCAGTGAGGGGGGGCCTCTTTGCAATGAGCAGTTCTTC. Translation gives CASSEGGPLCNEQFF.

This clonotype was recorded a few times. CDR3 amino acids: CASSPTRDPNTGELFF. Written as DNA, the CDR3 is TGTGCCAGCAGCCCGACCCGGGATCCCAACACCGGGGAGCTGTTTTTT. The rearrangement joins TRBV11-2 to TRBJ2-2; D is possibly TRBD2 (5 bases). This CDR3 contains 16 residues. In germline, CDR1 is SGHAT, CDR2 FQNNGV. V lost 5 bases, J lost 2 bases, and 15 bases lay in between.